Detailed here is one TCR beta chain. In the original workflow: It was from reference gene primer amplification that nucleated cell counts were estimated. Sequencing was performed with immunoSEQ multiplex PCR; in TCRdb, only in-frame clones are kept and a portion is missing. V and J calls and clone size come straight from that table; D and trimming were deduced from the DNA. The profile shows under 40,000 clones, around 90% of them singletons. This CDR3 region has 13 residues. Germline CDR1 KGHSH, CDR2 LQKENI. Trimming removed 3 bases from V and 7 bases from J, with 12 bases in between. The data were obtained in a study of blood T cell repertoires in COVID-19. Study details: COVID-19 samples, acute and convalescent, were from the United States, Italy and Spain. Nucleic acid was either cDNA or gDNA, and it came from T cells, B-cell-depleted T cells, or PBMCs.

The chain couples TRBV18 to TRBJ1-2, with a weak D call TRBD1 (6 bases). This sequence originates from a man in his fifties or sixties with active COVID-19. Sequences were obtained from peripheral blood. CDR3 DNA: TGTGCCAGCTCACCGCGACAGGACGGTGGCTACACCTTC. Residues: CASSPRQDGGYTF. The whole variable domain, remainder taken from reference TRBV18 and TRBJ1-2, is NAGVMQNPRHLVRRRGQEARLRCSPMKGHSHVYWYRQLPEEGLKFMVYLQKENIIDESGMPKERFSAEFPKEGPSILRIQQVVRGDSAAYFCASSPRQDGGYTFGSGTRLTVV.